A single sample gave rise to the 27 T cell receptor beta chains below, sequenced in a study of T cells in Graves' hyperthyroidism and ophthalmopathy. The source material, RNA transcripts, was used to amplify TCR beta CDR3 regions. When the TCR CDR3 underwent first-round RT-PCR, the HTBI primer set was used. TCRdb ran MiXCR on the multiplex PCR reads and lists one entry per CDR3 protein. The table has 550,000 to 650,000 distinct CDR3 sequences, more than 11% seen once; the top ten hold more than 5%. Sequenced material: blood. Receptors originate from a woman aged 25 to 45 with Graves' hyperthyroidism that later progressed to Graves' ophthalmopathy.

This chain uses TRBV2 with TRBJ2-3; 11 nucleotides line up with TRBD2. V trimming: 6 bases; J trimming: 1 base; junction bases outside the gene matches: 21. Germline CDR1 reads SNHLY; CDR2 reads FYNNEI. The CDR3 is made up of 21 amino acids. The CDR3 is CASSQFQGLAEYLAGTDTQYF. In DNA, the CDR3 is TGTGCCAGCAGCCAGTTTCAGGGACTAGCGGAATATCTAGCAGGCACAGATACGCAGTATTTT.

The rearrangement joins TRBV11-2 to TRBJ2-3; 7 bases match TRBD1. CDR1 is SGHAT and CDR2 is FQNNGV in the germline V gene. The CDR3 is made up of 16 amino acids. The V segment lost 5 bases and the J segment 5 bases; nucleotides outside the gene matches: 13. The CDR3: CASSTDYRGGVDTQYF. The CDR3 nucleotides read TGTGCCAGCAGCACCGACTACAGGGGTGGAGTAGATACGCAGTATTTT.

This clonotype occurred a few times. J is TRBJ2-7 and V is TRBV7-9; 8 bases match TRBD1. The CDR3 has 16 amino acids. J was trimmed by 3 bases and V by 6 bases; bases with no gene match: 13. The germline gives CDR1 SEHNR, CDR2 FQNEAQ (reference sequence). CDR3 amino acids: CASRGDSGGVFYEQYF. The CDR3 DNA sequence: TGTGCCAGCAGGGGAGACTCAGGGGGCGTCTTCTACGAGCAGTACTTC. Variable domain in full (rest from reference TRBV7-9 and TRBJ2-7): DTGVSQNPRHKITKRGQNVTFRCDPISEHNRLYWYRQTLGQGPEFLTYFQNEAQLEKSRLLSDRFSAERPKGSFSTLEIQRTEQGDSAMYLCASRGDSGGVFYEQYFGPGTRLTVT.

This clonotype was detected a few times. One junction end disagrees with the germline gene, perhaps due to a read error. The chain recombines TRBV12-3 or TRBV12-4 with TRBJ2-5; D is unresolved. This CDR3 comprises 14 residues. CDR3: CASSFSSDQEAQYF. The CDR3 bases are TGTGCCAGCAGTTTTAGCAGCGATCAAGAGGCCCAGTACTTC.

At least ten counts were recorded for this clonotype. This chain joins TRBV24-1 and TRBJ1-2, with 8 bases that match TRBD1. The CDR3 extends over 15 amino acids. Trimming cost V 4 bases and J 4 bases; bases outside gene matches: 7. Germline assignment: CDR1 KGHDR and CDR2 SFDVKD. Here the CDR3 reads CATSEAGTGAYGYTF. The CDR3 nucleotides read TGTGCCACCAGTGAGGCCGGGACAGGAGCCTATGGCTACACCTTC.

This clonotype was recorded at least ten times. The chain links TRBV6-6 to TRBJ2-1; TRBD2 aligns across 10 bases. The germline V gene encodes CDR1 MNHNY and CDR2 SVGAGI (reference sequence). J was trimmed by 6 bases and V by 3 bases; bases with no gene match: 8. The CDR3 is made up of 16 amino acids. The CDR3 nucleotides read TGTGCCAGCAGTTATTCGCTAGCGGGAGTCGGCAATGAGCAGTTCTTC. It specifies CASSYSLAGVGNEQFF.

This clonotype has only a few counts. The chain couples TRBV9 to TRBJ2-3; unclear D gene. The CDR3 loop spans 14 amino acids. Germline CDR1 SGDLS, CDR2 YYNGEE. V was shortened by 0 bases and J by 2 bases, with 7 bases between the two germline ends. CDR3 nucleotides: TGTGCCAGCAGCGTAGGTAGCCTCACAGATACGCAGTATTTT. Its protein product is CASSVGSLTDTQYF. Supplemented by reference TRBV9 and TRBJ2-3, the full variable domain reads DSGVTQTPKHLITATGQRVTLRCSPRSGDLSVYWYQQSLDQGLQFLIQYYNGEERAKGNILERFSAQQFPDLHSELNLSSLELGDSALYFCASSVGSLTDTQYFGPGTRLTVL.

This clonotype was recorded many times. This chain links TRBV3-1 with TRBJ1-5; no firm D call. Germline V lookup: CDR1 LGHDT, CDR2 YNNKEL (reference sequence). Between the trimmed V and J ends, which lost 0 bases and 6 bases, there was a span of 9 bases. CDR3 length: 14 residues. The chain's CDR3 is CASSQDGRTQPQHF. CDR3 in DNA: TGTGCCAGCAGCCAAGATGGTCGTACTCAGCCCCAGCATTTT.

This clonotype was counted ten times or more. The chain recombines TRBV7-8 with TRBJ2-5; 7 bases fit TRBD1. With V trimmed by 6 bases and J by 1 base, 5 bases remained unmatched. This CDR3 has 14 residues. CDR1 is SGHVS and CDR2 is FQNEAQ in the germline V gene. The CDR3 reads CASSFGQVQETQYF. CDR3 nucleotide sequence: TGTGCCAGCAGTTTCGGACAGGTCCAAGAGACCCAGTACTTC.

This chain uses TRBV20-1 with TRBJ2-7; D may be TRBD2 (7 bases). Per germline, CDR1 DFQATT and CDR2 SNEGSKA (reference sequence). The V end lost 5 bases, the J end lost 6 bases, and 20 bases lay between the germline ends. There are 14 residues in the CDR3. CDR3 in amino acids: CSALGWGGGGEQYF. Written as DNA, the CDR3 is TGCAGTGCTCTTGGTTGGGGGGGAGGGGGCGAGCAGTACTTC.

The table lists this clonotype with many counts. The CDR3 nucleotides read TGTGCCAGTAGTATATCACGCAACTCCTACGAGCAGTACTTC. Its translation is CASSISRNSYEQYF. V and J are TRBV19 and TRBJ2-7; D unclear. Germline V CDR1 and CDR2: LNHDA, SQIVND (reference sequence). The CDR3 is made up of 14 amino acids. V gave up 2 bases and J gave up 0 bases, with 8 bases separating them.

This clonotype came up many times. The genes are TRBV15 and TRBJ1-1; D remains unclear. V lost 2 bases and J 8 bases, leaving 15 bases between the germline ends. Germline CDR1 LNHNV, CDR2 YYDKDF (reference sequence). The CDR3 loop spans 14 amino acids. The CDR3, as DNA: TGTGCCACCAGCAGATCGGTCGTGGATGGGGAAGCTTTCTTT. The encoded protein is CATSRSVVDGEAFF.

This clonotype showed up many times. The V and J genes are TRBV6-5 and TRBJ1-4, with D unresolved. The CDR3 is 14 residues long. The V and J ends lost 2 bases and 6 bases respectively, with 10 bases between them. Germline loops: CDR1 MNHEY, CDR2 SVGAGI. This CDR3 is CASSYLADDEKLFF. CDR3 DNA sequence: TGTGCCAGCAGTTACCTGGCAGATGATGAAAAACTGTTTTTT.

This clonotype was counted at least ten times. The rearrangement uses TRBV30 and TRBJ2-5; the match to TRBD2 covers 8 bases. Germline CDR1 GTSNPN, CDR2 SVGIG (reference sequence). V trimming: 4 bases; J trimming: 2 bases; junction bases outside the gene matches: 9. The CDR3 sequence is 15 residues long. The CDR3 nucleotides are TGTGCCTGGACTAGCGGGCAAGGGACACAAGAGACCCAGTACTTC. Protein: CAWTSGQGTQETQYF.

In its sample, this clonotype was seen a few times. The V gene is TRBV9, the J gene TRBJ2-7; perhaps TRBD1 as D (5 bases). The length of the CDR3 is 16 residues. The germline V gene encodes CDR1 SGDLS and CDR2 YYNGEE. Trimming pared 0 bases from V and 4 bases from J, leaving 17 bases between. CDR3 protein: CASSVAPMEKGYEQYF. DNA for the CDR3: TGTGCCAGCAGCGTAGCGCCGATGGAAAAGGGGTACGAGCAGTACTTC. Complete variable domain (other parts from reference TRBV9 and TRBJ2-7): DSGVTQTPKHLITATGQRVTLRCSPRSGDLSVYWYQQSLDQGLQFLIQYYNGEERAKGNILERFSAQQFPDLHSELNLSSLELGDSALYFCASSVAPMEKGYEQYFGPGTRLTVT.

This clonotype was seen repeatedly, ten times or more. CDR3 DNA: TGTGCCAGCAGGCGCCCCGGGACTAGCGGGAGGGTCACCGGGGAGCTGTTTTTT. Translation: CASRRPGTSGRVTGELFF. This chain joins TRBV11-2 and TRBJ2-2; 16 positions match TRBD2. The V and J ends lost 6 bases and 4 bases, in that order; junction bases with no gene match: 8. This CDR3 region has 18 residues. Germline CDR1 reads SGHAT; CDR2 reads FQNNGV.

The genes are TRBV7-2 and TRBJ2-7, with TRBD1 matching over 9 bases. CDR1 SGHTA and CDR2 FQGNSA come from the germline V gene. The CDR3 contains 15 residues. After removal of 7 bases from V and 6 bases from J, the junction contained 13 bases not matched to a gene. The CDR3 region is CASTGGDRAYCEQYF. CDR3 bases: TGTGCCAGCACCGGAGGGGACAGGGCCTACTGCGAGCAGTACTTC.

This clonotype was counted at least ten times. This chain links TRBV2 with TRBJ2-5; D is possibly TRBD1 or TRBD2 (5 bases each). This CDR3 has 12 residues. Per the germline V gene, CDR1 is SNHLY and CDR2 is FYNNEI. The V end lost 6 bases, the J end lost 4 bases, and 9 bases lay between the germline ends. CDR3 protein: CASRRGPETQYF. As DNA, the CDR3 is TGTGCCAGCAGGAGGGGTCCAGAGACCCAGTACTTC.

This clonotype appeared many times. The chain joins TRBV11-3 to TRBJ2-1, with TRBD1 matching over 9 bases. This CDR3 comprises 14 residues. With V trimmed by 5 bases and J by 6 bases, 5 bases remained unmatched. Germline values: CDR1 SGHNT, CDR2 YENEEA. CDR3 protein: CASSETGGPNEQFF. The CDR3 DNA sequence: TGTGCCAGCAGCGAGACAGGGGGGCCCAATGAGCAGTTCTTC. The variable domain in full, completed from reference TRBV11-3 and TRBJ2-1, reads EAGVVQSPRYKIIEKKQPVAFWCNPISGHNTLYWYLQNLGQGPELLIRYENEEAVDDSQLPKDRFSAERLKGVDSTLKIQPAELGDSAVYLCASSETGGPNEQFFGPGTRLTVL.

This clonotype was recorded at least ten times. The chain uses TRBV13 and TRBJ1-1, with D possibly being TRBD1 (6 bases). The CDR3 sequence is 15 residues long. Germline V gene sequence: CDR1 PRHDT, CDR2 FYEKMQ (reference sequence). V lost 3 bases, J lost 6 bases, and 17 bases lay in between. The DNA of the CDR3 is TGTGCCAGCAGCTTGGGGGCCGGGACAAGGCCTGAAGCTTTCTTT. This sequence encodes CASSLGAGTRPEAFF.

This clonotype was recorded at least ten times. V gene TRBV28 combines with J gene TRBJ1-1, with a possible D match to TRBD1 (6 bases). Looked up from germline, CDR1 is MDHEN and CDR2 is SYDVKM. V shed 8 bases and J shed 4 bases, with 11 bases lying between them. This CDR3 has 12 amino acids. The CDR3 DNA reads TGTGCCAGCCAAACAGGGATCACTGAAGCTTTCTTT. This translates into CASQTGITEAFF.

This clonotype appeared many times. J is TRBJ1-2 and V is TRBV9; D is unclear. Germline loops: CDR1 SGDLS, CDR2 YYNGEE. Trimming pared 0 bases from V and 7 bases from J, leaving 13 bases between. The CDR3 is 14 amino acids. The CDR3: CASSVVPGESGYTF. CDR3 nucleotides: TGTGCCAGCAGCGTAGTTCCGGGCGAGAGTGGCTACACCTTC.

In this sample, this clonotype turned up a few times. The chain joins TRBV7-3 to TRBJ2-2; 8 bases agree with TRBD2. CDR1 SGHTA and CDR2 FQGTGA come from the germline V gene. Losses at the gene ends were 5 bases for V and 4 bases for J; bases not matched to a gene: 6. The CDR3 has 15 residues. The CDR3 here is CASSPVAGSTGELFF. The CDR3 DNA is TGTGCCAGCAGCCCCGTAGCGGGAAGCACCGGGGAGCTGTTTTTT.

This clonotype showed up just a few times. A much larger clone sits a single nucleotide away, making a read error possible. The chain employs TRBV18 and TRBJ2-1; TRBD1 might be the D (5 bases). The CDR3 runs to 15 residues. Germline-derived CDR1 and CDR2 are KGHSH and LQKENI. The CDR3 DNA follows: TGTGCCAGCTCAAAGGGGCAGAGCTCCTACAATGAGCAGCTCTTC. This codes for CASSKGQSSYNEQLF.

Ten or more counts support this clonotype. The rearrangement uses TRBV6-2 or TRBV6-3 and TRBJ2-7; D is possibly TRBD2 (5 bases). Per the germline V gene, CDR1 is MNHEY and CDR2 is SVGEGT. V was pared by 6 bases and J by 5 bases, with 20 bases between. The CDR3 sequence is 15 residues long. In nucleotides, the CDR3 is TGTGCCAGCAGAACTCCCGGGCAGGAGGCCGACGAGCAGTACTTC. Protein product: CASRTPGQEADEQYF.

This clonotype has a handful of counts. V and J are TRBV12-3 or TRBV12-4 and TRBJ1-5, with D perhaps TRBD1 (5 bases). Trimming stripped 4 bases from V and 5 bases from J, with 15 bases between. CDR3 length: 15 amino acids. The CDR3 region is CASSSGTGGYQPQHF. In DNA, the CDR3 is TGTGCCAGCAGTTCCGGGACGGGTGGTTATCAGCCCCAGCATTTT.

The table lists this clonotype with many counts. This chain uses TRBV14 with TRBJ2-2; D unresolved. This CDR3 is 13 amino acids long. Trimming took 1 base from V and 5 from J, leaving 5 bases between them. Per the germline V gene, CDR1 is SGHDN and CDR2 is FVKESK. The CDR3 DNA reads as TGTGCCAGCAGCCAAGTTCGAACCGGGGAGCTGTTTTTT. Protein product: CASSQVRTGELFF.